These T cell receptor beta chains were read from a single sample in a study of cytomegalovirus exposure and HLA in healthy donors. The protocol was immunoSEQ multiplex PCR, while the TCRdb copy is restricted to in-frame clones and leaves out a portion. The sample consists of 180,000 or so clones, approximately 85% of them appearing once. The specimen sequenced was PBMCs. These receptors all stem from a man younger than 30 in good health and CMV-seropositive. The CDR3 runs from the conserved cysteine through the conserved F or W. Fields, in order: J gene, CDR3 length, V gene, D gene, clone size, CDR3 protein, CDR3 DNA. D genes are given only for firm matches. Some rows have no size entry. The others give once, few or many, or a class for an expanded clone.

TRBJ1-5,13,TRBV30,NA,few,CAWSFKEHQPQHF,TGTGCCTGGAGTTTCAAGGAGCATCAGCCCCAGCATTTT
TRBJ1-4,15,TRBV7-2,TRBD1,NA,CASSRQGWTNEKLFF,TGTGCCAGCAGCAGACAGGGTTGGACTAATGAAAAACTGTTTTTT
TRBJ1-6,14,TRBV4-1,NA,NA,CASSQEGGNSPLHF,TGCGCCAGCAGCCAAGAGGGAGGAAATTCACCCCTCCACTTT
TRBJ2-3,14,TRBV6-4,TRBD1,medium-sized,CASSDGTGADTQYF,TGTGCCAGCAGTGACGGGACAGGGGCAGATACGCAGTATTTT
TRBJ2-7,16,TRBV4-3,NA,once,CASSQGLQRHLYEQYF,TGCGCCAGCAGCCAAGGTCTTCAGAGACACCTCTACGAGCAGTACTTC
TRBJ2-7,13,TRBV6-1,TRBD2,NA,CASEAGSSYEQYF,TGTGCCAGCGAAGCGGGGAGCTCCTACGAGCAGTACTTC
TRBJ2-3,16,TRBV7-3,TRBD2,NA,CASSLTASGITDTQYF,TGTGCCAGCAGCTTAACGGCTAGCGGCATCACAGATACGCAGTATTTT
TRBJ1-1,13,TRBV7-3,NA,NA,CASSLGGDTEAFF,TGTGCCAGCAGCTTAGGGGGGGACACTGAAGCTTTCTTT
TRBJ1-4,11,TRBV15,NA,NA,CATRALEKLFF,TGTGCCACCAGGGCCCTTGAAAAACTGTTTTTT
TRBJ2-7,14,TRBV30,TRBD2,NA,CAWRSTSGTYEQYF,TGTGCCTGGAGGTCGACTAGCGGGACCTACGAGCAGTACTTC
TRBJ2-6,15,TRBV28,NA,NA,CASSFSGSGANVLTF,TGTGCCAGCAGTTTTTCGGGCTCTGGGGCCAACGTCCTGACTTTC
TRBJ1-6,15,TRBV2,TRBD1,NA,CASSKETGGRSPLHF,TGTGCCAGCAGCAAGGAGACAGGGGGTCGGTCACCCCTCCACTTT
TRBJ2-6,16,TRBV4-2,NA,NA,CASSRDNPSGANVLTF,TGTGCCAGCAGCCGGGACAACCCCTCTGGGGCCAACGTCCTGACTTTC
TRBJ2-1,13,TRBV5-1,TRBD1,NA,CASSWDRANEQFF,TGCGCCAGCAGCTGGGACAGGGCCAATGAGCAGTTCTTC
TRBJ1-1,14,TRBV5-6,TRBD1,NA,CASSGTGGITEAFF,TGTGCCAGCAGCGGGACAGGGGGTATCACTGAAGCTTTCTTT
TRBJ1-2,15,TRBV5-1,NA,NA,CASSWQDRPNYGYTF,TGCGCCAGCAGCTGGCAGGACAGACCTAACTATGGCTACACCTTC
TRBJ2-7,16,TRBV19,NA,NA,CASSIDGPGSSYEQYF,TGTGCCAGTAGTATTGACGGTCCTGGGTCTAGTTACGAGCAGTACTTC
TRBJ1-2,15,TRBV27,NA,NA,CASSLSGGANYGYTF,TGTGCCAGCAGTTTATCAGGGGGAGCTAACTATGGCTACACCTTC
TRBJ2-5,15,TRBV5-1,TRBD2,NA,CASSLLRGGGETQYF,TGCGCCAGCAGCTTGTTGCGGGGGGGAGGAGAGACCCAGTACTTC
TRBJ1-1,17,TRBV4-1,NA,few,CASSQDPSGAGGTEAFF,TGCGCCAGCAGCCAAGATCCCAGTGGGGCGGGAGGCACTGAAGCTTTCTTT
TRBJ1-1,14,TRBV9,NA,NA,CASSVGGESTEAFF,TGTGCCAGCAGCGTAGGGGGGGAAAGTACTGAAGCTTTCTTT
TRBJ2-5,15,TRBV6-5,NA,NA,CASSSEGGVTETQYF,TGTGCCAGCAGTAGCGAGGGGGGGGTTACGGAGACCCAGTACTTC